The 5 T cell receptor beta chains given below trace back to one sample, sequenced in a study of T and B cells in COVID-19 patients. TRB rearrangements were amplified by multiplex PCR with BIOMED2 TRB-A/B primers. TCRdb re-analysed the multiplex PCR reads in MiXCR, keeping a single row per CDR3 protein. The repertoire holds some 14,000 distinct CDR3 sequences, with 25% as singletons. Blood genomic DNA input for TRB amplification was about 240-550 ng. The sample taken for sequencing was blood. These receptors were collected from a human donor who had recovered from COVID-19.

This clonotype is medium-sized by share. The chain recombines TRBV29-1 with TRBJ2-1; D may be TRBD1 or TRBD2 (5 bases each). The CDR3 covers 14 residues. In germline, CDR1 is SQVTM, CDR2 ANQGSEA. Deletions cut 5 bases from V and 0 bases from J, with 11 bases between. CDR3: CSVPWGSSYNEQFF. The CDR3 DNA follows: TGCAGCGTTCCTTGGGGGAGCTCCTACAATGAGCAGTTCTTC.

This clonotype is classed as medium-sized. This chain links TRBV29-1 with TRBJ2-5; D possibly corresponds to TRBD1 (8 bases). V gave up 4 bases and J gave up 6 bases, with 12 bases separating them. The CDR3 loop spans 12 amino acids. Germline V gives CDR1 SQVTM, CDR2 ANQGSEA. The CDR3 region is CSVVQGGKTQYF. The CDR3 bases are TGCAGCGTTGTACAGGGGGGGAAGACCCAGTACTTC. Full variable domain (remainder filled in from reference TRBV29-1 and TRBJ2-5): SAVISQKPSRDICQRGTSLTIQCQVDSQVTMMFWYRQQPGQSLTLIATANQGSEATYESGFVIDKFPISRPNLTFSTLTVSNMSPEDSSIYLCSVVQGGKTQYFGPGTRLLVL.

By proportion, this clonotype is medium-sized (0.01 to 0.1%). DNA of the CDR3: TGTGCCACCGGAACAGGGGTGGGCTACAATGAGCAGTTCTTC. Protein: CATGTGVGYNEQFF. The chain is built from TRBV19 and TRBJ2-1; 7 bases are shared with TRBD1. The junction had 9 bases not matched to a gene; V was cut back by 10 bases and J by 3 bases. The CDR3 extends over 14 amino acids. CDR1 LNHDA and CDR2 SQIVND come from the germline V gene (reference sequence). Full variable domain (rest looked up from reference TRBV19 and TRBJ2-1): DGGITQSPKYLFRKEGQNVTLSCEQNLNHDAMYWYRQDPGQGLRLIYYSQIVNDFQKGDIAEGYSVSREKKESFPLTVTSAQKNPTAFYLCATGTGVGYNEQFFGPGTRLTVL.

This clonotype was observed a handful of times. The chain recombines TRBV12-3 or TRBV12-4 with TRBJ2-5; 7 bases are shared with TRBD1. The CDR3 consists of 16 residues. The junction had 11 bases not matched to a gene; V was cut back by 3 bases and J by 4 bases. The CDR3 region has the DNA TGTGCCAGCAGTTTCGGGAACGAGGGGGCTGCAGAGACCCAGTACTTC. Translating it yields CASSFGNEGAAETQYF.

This clonotype is a singleton in its sample. The chain has TRBV20-1 and TRBJ1-2; D is ambiguous. Germline CDR1 and CDR2: DFQATT and SNEGSKA (reference sequence). Trimming left V 3 bases short and J 7 bases short, with 21 bases between. This CDR3 is 15 amino acids long. Here the CDR3 reads CSASLRSRAGGGYTF. The CDR3 nucleotides read TGCAGTGCTAGTTTGAGGAGTAGGGCAGGAGGTGGCTACACCTTC.